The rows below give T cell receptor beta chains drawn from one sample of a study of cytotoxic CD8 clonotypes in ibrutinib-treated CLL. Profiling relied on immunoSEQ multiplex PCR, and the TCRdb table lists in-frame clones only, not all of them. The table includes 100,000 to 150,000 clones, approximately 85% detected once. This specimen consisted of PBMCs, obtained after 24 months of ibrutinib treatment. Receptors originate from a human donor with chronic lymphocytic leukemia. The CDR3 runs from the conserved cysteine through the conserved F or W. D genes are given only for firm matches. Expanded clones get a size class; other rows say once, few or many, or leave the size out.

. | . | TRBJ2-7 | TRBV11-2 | TGTGCCAGCAGCGGAATCACAGGGCCAGGAAACGAGCAGTACTTC | CASSGITGPGNEQYF
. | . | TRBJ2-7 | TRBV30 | TGTGCCTGGAGCAGGGGGAGGAGCTCCTACGAGCAGTACTTC | CAWSRGRSSYEQYF
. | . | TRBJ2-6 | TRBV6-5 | TGTGCCACCATGGGTAGACTCTCTGGGGCCAACGTCCTGACTTTC | CATMGRLSGANVLTF
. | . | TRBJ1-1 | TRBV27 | TGTGCCAGCAGTTTCTCAGGTGCCGCCGGGGCTTTCTTT | CASSFSGAAGAFF
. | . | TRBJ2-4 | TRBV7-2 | TGTGCCAGCAGCTTAGCCTCACGGCAGGGCCTAATTCACATTCAGTACTTC | CASSLASRQGLIHIQYF
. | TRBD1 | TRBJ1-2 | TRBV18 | TGTGCCAGCTCAGGGACAGCCTATGGCTACACCTTC | CASSGTAYGYTF
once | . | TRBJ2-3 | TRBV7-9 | TGTGCCAGCAGCTTAGGCACAGATACGCAGTATTTT | CASSLGTDTQYF
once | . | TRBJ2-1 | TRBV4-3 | TGCGCCAGCAGCCAAGAATCCGGTAACAATGAGCAGTTCTTC | CASSQESGNNEQFF
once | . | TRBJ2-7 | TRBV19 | TGTGCCAGTAGTACCCTGGGAGGGGGCTATGGGTTCTACGAGCAGTACTTC | CASSTLGGGYGFYEQYF
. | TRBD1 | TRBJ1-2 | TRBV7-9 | TGTGCCAGCAGCAGGACAGGGGCTAACTATGGCTACACCTTC | CASSRTGANYGYTF
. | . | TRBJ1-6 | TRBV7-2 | TGTGCCAGCAGCCGTTTGGGGGGCGCGAATTCACCCCTCCACTTT | CASSRLGGANSPLHF
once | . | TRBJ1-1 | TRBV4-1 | TGCGCCAGCAGCCAAGAGACGGCCCTGAACACTGAAGCTTTCTTT | CASSQETALNTEAFF
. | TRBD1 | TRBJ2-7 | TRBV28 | TGTGCCAGCAGTTTAGGTTTGGGACAGGGGGGTTACGAGCAGTACTTC | CASSLGLGQGGYEQYF
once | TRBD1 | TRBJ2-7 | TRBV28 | TGTGCCAGCAGTTTAGGCCCGGGACAGATCTACGAGCAGTACTTC | CASSLGPGQIYEQYF
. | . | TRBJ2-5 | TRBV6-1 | TGTGCCAGCACCTGGGGTCAAGAGACCCAGTACTTC | CASTWGQETQYF
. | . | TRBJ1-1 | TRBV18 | TGTGCCAGCTCACCACCACAGATGGGCACTGAAGCTTTCTTT | CASSPPQMGTEAFF
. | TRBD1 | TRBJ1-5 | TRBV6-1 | TGTGCCAGCAGGGGGACAGCGGGACGATCTCTGGCCCAGCATTTT | CASRGTAGRSLAQHF
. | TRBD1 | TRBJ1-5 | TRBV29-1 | TGCAGCGTCGAGACAGGGGGTGGCAATCAGCCCCAGCATTTT | CSVETGGGNQPQHF
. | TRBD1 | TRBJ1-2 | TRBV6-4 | TGTGCCAGCAGTGACTCAGGGGGCGGGTATGGCTACACCTTC | CASSDSGGGYGYTF
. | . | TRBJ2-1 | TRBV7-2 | TGTGCCAGCATCTATCTTCGGGGTAATGAGCAGTTCTTC | CASIYLRGNEQFF
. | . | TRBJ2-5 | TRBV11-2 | TGTGCCAGCAGCTCCGGGCCCCGCGGAGAGACCCAGTACTTC | CASSSGPRGETQYF
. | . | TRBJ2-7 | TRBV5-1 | TGCGCCAGCAGCCTCCCTAGCTGGGAGCAGTACTTC | CASSLPSWEQYF